Shown below are 14 T cell receptor beta chains from a single sample sequenced in a study of blood T cell repertoires in COVID-19. Here immunoSEQ multiplex PCR was the method, and the copy in TCRdb shows in-frame clones only, minus some. The table lists about 140,000 clones, 85% of them singletons. The material sequenced was peripheral blood. Every receptor here comes from a man aged 45-60 years with acute or convalescent COVID-19.

The V and J genes are TRBV12-3 or TRBV12-4 and TRBJ1-5, with a possible D match to TRBD1 (5 bases). The length of the CDR3 is 13 residues. Trimming cost V 5 bases and J 8 bases, with 13 bases left between them. The CDR3 bases are TGTGCCAGCAGTCCACCGGGGGGGAAGCCCCAGCATTTT. Its protein is CASSPPGGKPQHF.

The chain couples TRBV27 to TRBJ1-5; no clear D. CDR1 is MNHEY, CDR2 SMNVEV, per germline (reference sequence). Trimming stripped 5 bases from V and 6 bases from J, with 8 bases between. The CDR3 is 12 amino acids. CDR3 residues: CASSVPGQPQHF. The CDR3 DNA reads TGTGCCAGCAGTGTCCCGGGTCAGCCCCAGCATTTT.

The V gene is TRBV9, the J gene TRBJ2-2, with D perhaps TRBD2 (6 bases). Trimming removed 4 bases at V and 5 bases at J, with 18 bases between. CDR1 is SGDLS, CDR2 YYNGEE, per germline. The length of the CDR3 is 16 residues. CDR3 sequence reads: CASSSSGFRGTGELFF. The CDR3 nucleotides are TGTGCCAGCAGCTCTAGTGGCTTCCGGGGGACCGGGGAGCTGTTTTTT. The full variable domain, rest sourced from reference TRBV9 and TRBJ2-2, is DSGVTQTPKHLITATGQRVTLRCSPRSGDLSVYWYQQSLDQGLQFLIQYYNGEERAKGNILERFSAQQFPDLHSELNLSSLELGDSALYFCASSSSGFRGTGELFFGEGSRLTVL.

The chain has TRBV18 and TRBJ2-2, with D unresolved. Germline V gives CDR1 KGHSH, CDR2 LQKENI. Between the trimmed V and J ends, which lost 2 bases and 1 base, there was a span of 5 bases. The CDR3 contains 14 residues. For the CDR3, the DNA is TGTGCCAGCTCACCAGTCATGAACACCGGGGAGCTGTTTTTT. This sequence encodes CASSPVMNTGELFF. The variable domain in full, completed from reference TRBV18 and TRBJ2-2, reads NAGVMQNPRHLVRRRGQEARLRCSPMKGHSHVYWYRQLPEEGLKFMVYLQKENIIDESGMPKERFSAEFPKEGPSILRIQQVVRGDSAAYFCASSPVMNTGELFFGEGSRLTVL.

CDR3 bases: TGTGCCAGCAGTTCGACAGTCGCCAAAAACATTCAGTACTTC. It is translated as CASSSTVAKNIQYF. This chain joins TRBV6-5 and TRBJ2-4, with D tentatively TRBD1 (5 bases). Germline CDR1 is MNHEY and CDR2 is SVGAGI. With 4 bases removed from V and 1 base from J, the gap between germline ends came to 8 bases. CDR3 length: 14 amino acids.

This chain uses TRBV9 with TRBJ2-3; 9 bases line up with TRBD2. The germline V gene has CDR1 SGDLS and CDR2 YYNGEE. V shed 5 bases and J 6 bases; nucleotides not matched to a gene: 16. The CDR3 has 17 amino acids. The chain's CDR3 is CASSLTSTSGLPDTQYF. The CDR3 DNA reads TGTGCCAGCAGTCTGACTTCGACTAGCGGCTTACCGGATACGCAGTATTTT.

The chain recombines TRBV15 with TRBJ1-2, with D perhaps matching TRBD1 (5 bases). The CDR3 is 16 residues long. Trimming left V 0 bases short and J 1 base short, with 12 bases between. The V gene's germline CDR1 is LNHNV and CDR2 YYDKDF (reference sequence). In nucleotides, the CDR3 is TGTGCCACCAGCAGAGATACAGGAGACAATAACTATGGCTACACCTTC. Residues: CATSRDTGDNNYGYTF.

The V gene is TRBV19, the J gene TRBJ2-1, with 10 bases lining up with TRBD2. V lost 3 bases, J lost 0 bases, and 11 bases stayed unmatched. The CDR3 consists of 19 residues. Looked up from germline, CDR1 is LNHDA and CDR2 is SQIVND (reference sequence). CDR3 DNA: TGTGCCAGTAGTATGGGTCTAGCGGGGGCCGGAGGCTCCTACAATGAGCAGTTCTTC. This codes for CASSMGLAGAGGSYNEQFF.

The rearrangement joins TRBV5-4 to TRBJ2-3; 11 bases align to TRBD2. Germline V gene sequence: CDR1 SGHNT, CDR2 YYREEE (reference sequence). The CDR3 is 20 residues long. The J segment lost 0 bases and the V segment lost 0 bases, leaving 12 bases of the junction unmatched. Written as DNA, the CDR3 is TGTGCCAGCAGCTTGGGTGGTATAGCGGGGGGGTTGGGAAGCACAGATACGCAGTATTTT. Amino acid sequence: CASSLGGIAGGLGSTDTQYF.

A few counts support this clone. V and J are TRBV15 and TRBJ2-5, with 9 positions matching TRBD1. The germline V gene encodes CDR1 LNHNV and CDR2 YYDKDF (reference sequence). This CDR3 spans 16 amino acids. Trimming took 3 bases from V and 4 from J; bases not matched to a gene: 9. In DNA, the CDR3 is TGTGCCACCAGCAGCCCCGGGACAGGGCGAAGAGAGACCCAGTACTTC. It encodes CATSSPGTGRRETQYF.

The V and J genes are TRBV30 and TRBJ2-7; D gene unclear. V was pared by 0 bases and J by 6 bases, with 6 bases between. This CDR3 region has 11 residues. From germline, CDR1 is GTSNPN and CDR2 SVGIG (reference sequence). This CDR3 reads CAWSVVAEQYF. The DNA for the CDR3 is TGTGCCTGGAGTGTAGTGGCCGAGCAGTACTTC.

The chain recombines TRBV10-3 with TRBJ1-2; tentative D call: TRBD1 (5 bases). Trimming stripped 0 bases from V and 4 bases from J, with 9 bases between. CDR1 and CDR2 (germline): ENHRY, SYGVKD. This CDR3 contains 14 residues. The DNA of the CDR3 is TGTGCCATCAGTGAGTCGACGGGGGGCTATGGCTACACCTTC. Translated, it gives CAISESTGGYGYTF.

The V gene is TRBV5-1, the J gene TRBJ2-7, with TRBD1 as a possible D gene (6 bases). The CDR3 is 13 residues long. CDR1 is SGHRS, CDR2 YFSETQ, per germline. V lost 3 bases to trimming and J lost 2 bases, with 9 bases between them. CDR3 loop: CASSSQGAYEQYF. DNA for the CDR3: TGCGCCAGCAGCTCACAGGGTGCCTACGAGCAGTACTTC.

Notes on this clone: Other DNA sequences in the same sample also yield this CDR3. This chain links TRBV24-1 with TRBJ2-1; 8 bases are shared with TRBD2. Germline V gene lookup returns CDR1 KGHDR and CDR2 SFDVKD. V was clipped by 0 bases and J by 5 bases; unmatched bases: 2. The CDR3 is made up of 15 amino acids. CDR3 in DNA: TGTGCCACCAGTGATTTGACTAGCGGAGACAATGAGCAGTTCTTC. This encodes CATSDLTSGDNEQFF.